This T cell receptor beta chain was recorded in a study of blood T cells in healthy people across ages. Sample-barcoded 5' priming and a J-beta primer mix drove a second PCR of about 6 to 11 cycles. MiXCR was run by TCRdb on the 5' RACE reads, yielding one entry per CDR3 protein. The sample lists roughly 680,000 distinct CDR3 sequences; approximately 21% were seen once. Germline lookup yields CDR1 MNHEY and CDR2 SVGEGT. V dropped 6 bases and J dropped 2 bases, with 14 bases sitting between them. The CDR3 has 14 residues. This clonotype was seen a few times. The sequence was collected from a man aged 70-80 years in good health. The chain is built from TRBV6-2 or TRBV6-3 and TRBJ2-7; TRBD2 might be the D (5 bases). Material: blood. The CDR3 region has the DNA TGTGCCAGCAGCCGCCCGGGGTTCACCTACGAGCAGTACTTC. Residues: CASSRPGFTYEQYF.